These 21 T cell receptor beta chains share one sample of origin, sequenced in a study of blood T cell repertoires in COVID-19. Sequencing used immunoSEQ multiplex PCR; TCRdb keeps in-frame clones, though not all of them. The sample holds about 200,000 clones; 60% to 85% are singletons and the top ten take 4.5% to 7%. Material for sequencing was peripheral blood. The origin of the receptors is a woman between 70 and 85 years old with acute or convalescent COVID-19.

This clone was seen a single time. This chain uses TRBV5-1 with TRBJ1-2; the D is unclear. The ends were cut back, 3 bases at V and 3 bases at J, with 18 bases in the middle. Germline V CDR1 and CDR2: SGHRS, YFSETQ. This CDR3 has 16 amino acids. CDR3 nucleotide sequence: TGCGCCAGCAGCTGGGGTAGTGATGGCGGGGACTATGGCTACACCTTC. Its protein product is CASSWGSDGGDYGYTF.

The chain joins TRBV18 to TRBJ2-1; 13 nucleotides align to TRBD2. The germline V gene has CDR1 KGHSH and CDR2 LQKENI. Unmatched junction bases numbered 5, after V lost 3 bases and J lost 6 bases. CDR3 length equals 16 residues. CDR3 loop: CASSPGLAGTGNEQFF. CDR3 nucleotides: TGTGCCAGCTCACCGGGACTAGCGGGAACCGGCAATGAGCAGTTCTTC.

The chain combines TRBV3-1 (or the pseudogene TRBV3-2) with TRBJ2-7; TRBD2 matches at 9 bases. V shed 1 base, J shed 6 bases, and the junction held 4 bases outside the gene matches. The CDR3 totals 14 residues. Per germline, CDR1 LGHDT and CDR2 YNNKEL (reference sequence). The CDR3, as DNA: TGTGCCAGCAGCCAAGGTCCTAGCGGGACCGAGCAGTACTTC. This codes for CASSQGPSGTEQYF.

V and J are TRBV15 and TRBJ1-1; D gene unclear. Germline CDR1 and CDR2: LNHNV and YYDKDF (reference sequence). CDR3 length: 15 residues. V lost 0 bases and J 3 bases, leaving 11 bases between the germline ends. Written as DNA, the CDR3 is TGTGCCACCAGCAGAGATCTTGGGAGGGACACTGAAGCTTTCTTT. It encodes CATSRDLGRDTEAFF.

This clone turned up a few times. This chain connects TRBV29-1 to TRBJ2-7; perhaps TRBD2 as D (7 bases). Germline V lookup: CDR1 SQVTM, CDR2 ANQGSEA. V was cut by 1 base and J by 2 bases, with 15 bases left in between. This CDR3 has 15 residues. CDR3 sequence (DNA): TGCAGCGTTGAAGGGGGGCGGGAGTTGCCCTACGAGCAGTACTTC. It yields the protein CSVEGGRELPYEQYF.

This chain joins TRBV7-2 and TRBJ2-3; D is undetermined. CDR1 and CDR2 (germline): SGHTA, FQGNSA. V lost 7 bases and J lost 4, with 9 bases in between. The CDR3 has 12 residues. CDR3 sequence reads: CASTPVSDTQYF. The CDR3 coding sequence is TGTGCCAGCACCCCGGTTTCAGATACGCAGTATTTT.

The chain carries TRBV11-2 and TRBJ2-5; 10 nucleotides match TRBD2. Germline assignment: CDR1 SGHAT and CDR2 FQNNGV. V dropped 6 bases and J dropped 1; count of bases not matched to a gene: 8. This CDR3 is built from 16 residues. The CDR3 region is CASRASSGRVQETQYF. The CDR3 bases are TGTGCCAGCAGAGCCTCTAGCGGGAGAGTCCAAGAGACCCAGTACTTC.

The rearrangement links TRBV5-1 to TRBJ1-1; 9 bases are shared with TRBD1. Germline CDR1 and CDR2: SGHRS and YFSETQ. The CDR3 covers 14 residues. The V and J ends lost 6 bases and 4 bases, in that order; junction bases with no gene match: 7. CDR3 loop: CASNPTGGSTEAFF. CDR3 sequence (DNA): TGCGCCAGCAACCCGACAGGGGGTAGCACTGAAGCTTTCTTT.

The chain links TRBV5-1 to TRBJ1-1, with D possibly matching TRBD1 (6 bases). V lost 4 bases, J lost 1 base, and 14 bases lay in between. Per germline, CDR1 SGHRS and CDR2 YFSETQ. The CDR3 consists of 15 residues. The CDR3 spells CASSQTGQWNTEAFF. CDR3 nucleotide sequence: TGCGCCAGCAGCCAAACCGGACAGTGGAACACTGAAGCTTTCTTT.

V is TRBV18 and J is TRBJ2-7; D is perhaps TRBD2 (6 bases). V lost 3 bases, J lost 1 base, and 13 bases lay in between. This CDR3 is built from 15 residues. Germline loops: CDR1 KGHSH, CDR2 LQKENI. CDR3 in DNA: TGTGCCAGCTCACCGTCCCGGGACTTGTCCTACGAGCAGTACTTC. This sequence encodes CASSPSRDLSYEQYF.

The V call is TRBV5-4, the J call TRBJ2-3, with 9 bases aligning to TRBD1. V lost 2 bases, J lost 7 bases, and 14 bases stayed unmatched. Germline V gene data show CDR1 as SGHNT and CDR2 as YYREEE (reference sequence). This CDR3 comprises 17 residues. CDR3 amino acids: CASSLPRTGTGKNTQYF. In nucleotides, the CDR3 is TGTGCCAGCAGCTTACCGAGAACCGGGACAGGGAAAAATACGCAGTATTTT.

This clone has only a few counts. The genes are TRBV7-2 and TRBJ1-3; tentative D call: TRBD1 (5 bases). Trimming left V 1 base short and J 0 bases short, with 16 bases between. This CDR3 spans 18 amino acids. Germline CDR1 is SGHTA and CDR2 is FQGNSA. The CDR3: CASSLVGGGSGSGNTIYF. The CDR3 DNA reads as TGTGCCAGCAGCTTAGTTGGGGGGGGGTCCGGCTCTGGAAACACCATATATTTT.

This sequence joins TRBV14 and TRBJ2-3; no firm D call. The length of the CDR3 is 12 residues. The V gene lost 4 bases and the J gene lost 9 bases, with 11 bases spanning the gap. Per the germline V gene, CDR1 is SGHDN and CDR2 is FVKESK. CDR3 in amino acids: CASSPNLVTQYF. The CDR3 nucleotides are TGTGCCAGCAGCCCAAACCTAGTGACGCAGTATTTT.

CDR3 sequence reads: CASSSYRGSQETQYF. The CDR3 DNA reads TGTGCCAGCAGCTCCTACAGGGGCTCGCAAGAGACCCAGTACTTC. The genes are TRBV7-2 and TRBJ2-5; 7 bases are shared with TRBD1. The CDR3 covers 15 residues. J was trimmed by 2 bases and V by 4 bases; bases with no gene match: 7. Germline CDR1 SGHTA, CDR2 FQGNSA.

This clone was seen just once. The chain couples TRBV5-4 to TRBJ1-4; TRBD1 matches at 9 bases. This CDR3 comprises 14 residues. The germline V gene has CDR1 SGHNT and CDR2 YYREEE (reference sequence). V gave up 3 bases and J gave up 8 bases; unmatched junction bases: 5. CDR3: CASSSTGGEEKLFF. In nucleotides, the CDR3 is TGTGCCAGCAGCTCGACAGGGGGTGAGGAAAAACTGTTTTTT.

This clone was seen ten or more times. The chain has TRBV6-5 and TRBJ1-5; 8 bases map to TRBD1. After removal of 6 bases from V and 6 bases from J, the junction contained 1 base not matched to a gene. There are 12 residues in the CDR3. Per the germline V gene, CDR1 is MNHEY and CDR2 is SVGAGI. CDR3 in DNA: TGTGCCAGCAGGACAGGGGTTCAGCCCCAGCATTTT. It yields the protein CASRTGVQPQHF.

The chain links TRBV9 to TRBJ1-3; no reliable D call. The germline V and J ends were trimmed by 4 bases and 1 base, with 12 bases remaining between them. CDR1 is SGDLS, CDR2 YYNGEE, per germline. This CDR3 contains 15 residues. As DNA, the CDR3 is TGTGCCAGCAGCACCAGACATGGGTCTGGAAACACCATATATTTT. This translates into CASSTRHGSGNTIYF.

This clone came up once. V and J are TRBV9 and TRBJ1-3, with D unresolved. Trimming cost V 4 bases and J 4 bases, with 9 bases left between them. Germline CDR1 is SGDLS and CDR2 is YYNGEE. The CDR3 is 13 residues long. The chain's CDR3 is CASSLAAGNTIYF. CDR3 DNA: TGTGCCAGCAGCCTGGCAGCGGGAAACACCATATATTTT.

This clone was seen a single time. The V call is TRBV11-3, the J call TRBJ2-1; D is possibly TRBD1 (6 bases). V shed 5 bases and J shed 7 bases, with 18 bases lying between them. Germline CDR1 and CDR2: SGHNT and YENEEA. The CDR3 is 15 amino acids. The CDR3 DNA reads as TGTGCCAGCAGCCCGCAAACTAGTCAGGGGAATGAGCAGTTCTTC. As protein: CASSPQTSQGNEQFF.

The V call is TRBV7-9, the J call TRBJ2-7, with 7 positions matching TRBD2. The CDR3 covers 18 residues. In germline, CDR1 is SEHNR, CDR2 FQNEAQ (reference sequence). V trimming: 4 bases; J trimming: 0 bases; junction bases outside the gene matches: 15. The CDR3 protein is CASSSPLGGKGSSYEQYF. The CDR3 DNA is TGTGCCAGCAGCTCCCCCCTGGGAGGGAAAGGGAGCTCCTACGAGCAGTACTTC.

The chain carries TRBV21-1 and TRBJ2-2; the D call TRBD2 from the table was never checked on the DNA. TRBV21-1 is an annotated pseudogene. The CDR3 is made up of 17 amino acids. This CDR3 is CASSKPGWGDNTGELFF. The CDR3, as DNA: TGTGCCAGCAGCAAACCGGGGTGGGGGGACAACACCGGGGAGCTGTTTTTT.